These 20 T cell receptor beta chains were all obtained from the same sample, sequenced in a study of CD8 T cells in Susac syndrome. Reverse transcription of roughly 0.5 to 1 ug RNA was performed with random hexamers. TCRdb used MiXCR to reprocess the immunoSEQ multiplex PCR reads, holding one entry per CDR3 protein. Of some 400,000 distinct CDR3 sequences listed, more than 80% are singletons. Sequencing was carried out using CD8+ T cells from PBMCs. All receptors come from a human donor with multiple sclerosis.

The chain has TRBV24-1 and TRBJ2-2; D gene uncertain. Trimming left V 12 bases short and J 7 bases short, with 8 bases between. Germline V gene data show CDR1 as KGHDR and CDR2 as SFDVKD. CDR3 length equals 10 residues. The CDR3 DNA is TGTGCCCTCGCCGACGGGGAGCTGTTTTTT. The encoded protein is CALADGELFF.

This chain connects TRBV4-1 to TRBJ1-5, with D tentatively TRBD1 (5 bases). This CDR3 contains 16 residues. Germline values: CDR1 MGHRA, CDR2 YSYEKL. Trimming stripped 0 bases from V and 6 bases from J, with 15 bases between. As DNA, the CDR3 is TGCGCCAGCAGCCAAGACCCTTCGCAGGGAGGTCAGCCCCAGCATTTT. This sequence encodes CASSQDPSQGGQPQHF.

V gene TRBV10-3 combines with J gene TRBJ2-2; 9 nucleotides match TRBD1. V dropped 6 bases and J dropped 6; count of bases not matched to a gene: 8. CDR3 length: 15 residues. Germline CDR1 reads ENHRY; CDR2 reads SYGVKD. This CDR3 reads CAISSADRGAGELFF. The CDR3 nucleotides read TGTGCCATCAGCAGCGCAGACAGGGGGGCCGGGGAGCTGTTTTTT.

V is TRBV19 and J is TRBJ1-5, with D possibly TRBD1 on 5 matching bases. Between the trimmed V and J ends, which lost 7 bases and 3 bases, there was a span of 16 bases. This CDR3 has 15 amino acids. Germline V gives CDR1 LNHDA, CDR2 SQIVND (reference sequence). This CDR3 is CASIRTVGDNQPQHF. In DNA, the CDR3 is TGTGCCAGTATCCGGACGGTGGGGGACAATCAGCCCCAGCATTTT.

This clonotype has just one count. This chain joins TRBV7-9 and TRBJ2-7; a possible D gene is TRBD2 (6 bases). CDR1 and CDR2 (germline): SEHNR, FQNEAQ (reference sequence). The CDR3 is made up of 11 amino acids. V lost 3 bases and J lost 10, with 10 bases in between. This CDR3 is CASSFLGGQYF. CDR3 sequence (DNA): TGTGCCAGCAGCTTTTTGGGGGGACAGTACTTC.

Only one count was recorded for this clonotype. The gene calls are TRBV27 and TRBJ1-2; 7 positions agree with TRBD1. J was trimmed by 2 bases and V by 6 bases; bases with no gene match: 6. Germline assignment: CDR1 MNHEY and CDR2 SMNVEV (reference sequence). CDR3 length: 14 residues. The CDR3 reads CASRGTDQNYGYTF. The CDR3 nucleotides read TGTGCCAGCAGGGGGACAGACCAGAACTATGGCTACACCTTC.

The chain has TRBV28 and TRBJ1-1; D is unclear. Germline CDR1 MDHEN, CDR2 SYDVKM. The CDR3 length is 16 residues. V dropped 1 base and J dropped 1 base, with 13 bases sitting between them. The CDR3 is CASSLYTNSGNTEAFF. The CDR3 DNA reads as TGTGCCAGCAGTTTATATACTAACAGCGGGAACACTGAAGCTTTCTTT.

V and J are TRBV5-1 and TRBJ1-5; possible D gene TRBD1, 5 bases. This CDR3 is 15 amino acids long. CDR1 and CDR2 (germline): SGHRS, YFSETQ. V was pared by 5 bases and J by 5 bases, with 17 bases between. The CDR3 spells CASRDTGGSDQPQHF. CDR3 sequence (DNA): TGCGCCAGCAGGGACACCGGGGGGAGCGATCAGCCCCAGCATTTT.

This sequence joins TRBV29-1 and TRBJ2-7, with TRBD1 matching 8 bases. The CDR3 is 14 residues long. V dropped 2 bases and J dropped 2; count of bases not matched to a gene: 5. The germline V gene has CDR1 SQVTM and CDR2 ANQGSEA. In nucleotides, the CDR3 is TGCAGCGTTGAATTGGGGACAGGCCCCTACGAGCAGTACTTC. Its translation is CSVELGTGPYEQYF.

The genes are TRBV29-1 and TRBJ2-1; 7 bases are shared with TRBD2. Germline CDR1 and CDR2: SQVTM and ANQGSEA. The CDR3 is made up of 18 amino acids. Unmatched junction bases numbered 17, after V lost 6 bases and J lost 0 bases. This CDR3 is CSVAESREATSSYNEQFF. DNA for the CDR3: TGCAGCGTCGCTGAGAGTCGGGAGGCCACCAGCTCCTACAATGAGCAGTTCTTC.

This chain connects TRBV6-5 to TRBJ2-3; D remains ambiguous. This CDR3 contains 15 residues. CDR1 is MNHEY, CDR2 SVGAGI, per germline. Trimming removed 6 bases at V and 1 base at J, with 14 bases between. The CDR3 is CASRTFPEGTDTQYF. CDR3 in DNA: TGTGCCAGCAGAACATTTCCCGAGGGCACAGATACGCAGTATTTT.

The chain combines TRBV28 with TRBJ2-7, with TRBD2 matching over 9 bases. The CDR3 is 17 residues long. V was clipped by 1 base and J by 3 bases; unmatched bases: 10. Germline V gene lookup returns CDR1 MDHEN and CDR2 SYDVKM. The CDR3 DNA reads TGTGCCAGCAGTTTATCCAGAACCGGGACTAGCAGCTACGAGCAGTACTTC. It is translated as CASSLSRTGTSSYEQYF.

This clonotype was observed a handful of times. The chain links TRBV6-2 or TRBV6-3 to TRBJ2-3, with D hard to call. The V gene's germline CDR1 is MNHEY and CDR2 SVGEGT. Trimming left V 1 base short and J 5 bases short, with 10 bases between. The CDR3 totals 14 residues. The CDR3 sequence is CASSYWGGEDTQYF. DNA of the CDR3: TGTGCCAGCAGTTACTGGGGTGGGGAAGATACGCAGTATTTT.

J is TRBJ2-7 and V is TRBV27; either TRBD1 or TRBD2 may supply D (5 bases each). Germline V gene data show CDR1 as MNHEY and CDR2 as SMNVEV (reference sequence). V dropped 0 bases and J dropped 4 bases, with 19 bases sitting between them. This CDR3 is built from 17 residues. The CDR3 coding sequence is TGTGCCAGCAGTTTATCTTGGGGGAACCCTGGAGTTTACGAGCAGTACTTC. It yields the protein CASSLSWGNPGVYEQYF.

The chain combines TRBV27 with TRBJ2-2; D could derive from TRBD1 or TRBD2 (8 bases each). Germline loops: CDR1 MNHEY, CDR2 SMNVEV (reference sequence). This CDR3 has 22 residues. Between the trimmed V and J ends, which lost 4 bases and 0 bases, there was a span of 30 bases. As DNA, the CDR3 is TGTGCCAGCAGTTCGACCTCTGGAAAACAGGGGGATAGCGGGACGAACACCGGGGAGCTGTTTTTT. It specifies CASSSTSGKQGDSGTNTGELFF.

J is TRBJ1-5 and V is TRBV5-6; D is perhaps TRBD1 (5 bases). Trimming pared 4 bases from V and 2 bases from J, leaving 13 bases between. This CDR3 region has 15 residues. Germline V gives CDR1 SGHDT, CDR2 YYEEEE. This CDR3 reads CASSLLGEGNQPQHF. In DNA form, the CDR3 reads TGTGCCAGCAGCCTCCTAGGGGAAGGCAATCAGCCCCAGCATTTT. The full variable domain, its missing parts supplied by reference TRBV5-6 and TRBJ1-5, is DAGVTQSPTHLIKTRGQQVTLRCSPKSGHDTVSWYQQALGQGPQFIFQYYEEEERQRGNFPDRFSGHQFPNYSSELNVNALLLGDSALYLCASSLLGEGNQPQHFGDGTRLSIL.

CDR3 bases: TGCAGTGCTAGAGCCTCCGGCGGCGGGAGGGCCATTGATGAGCAGTTCTTC. It codes for CSARASGGGRAIDEQFF. V and J are TRBV20-1 and TRBJ2-1; 9 nucleotides line up with TRBD2. The length of the CDR3 is 17 residues. CDR1 is DFQATT and CDR2 is SNEGSKA in the germline V gene (reference sequence). V was pared by 1 base and J by 8 bases, with 15 bases of the junction left unmatched.

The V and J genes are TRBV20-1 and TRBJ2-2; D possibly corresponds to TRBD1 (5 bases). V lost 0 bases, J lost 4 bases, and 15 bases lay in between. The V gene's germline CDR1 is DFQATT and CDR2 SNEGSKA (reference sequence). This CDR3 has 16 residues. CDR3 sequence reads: CSARDLRQGITGELFF. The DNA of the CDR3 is TGCAGTGCTAGAGATCTTCGCCAGGGAATCACCGGGGAGCTGTTTTTT.

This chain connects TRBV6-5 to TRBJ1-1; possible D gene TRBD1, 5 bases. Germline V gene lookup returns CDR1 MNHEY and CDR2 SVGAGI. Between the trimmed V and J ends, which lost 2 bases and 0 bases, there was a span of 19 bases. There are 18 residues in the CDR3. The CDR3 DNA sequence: TGTGCCAGCAGTTACGTCGGGGCAGGGAGAGGGGTGAACACTGAAGCTTTCTTT. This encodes CASSYVGAGRGVNTEAFF.

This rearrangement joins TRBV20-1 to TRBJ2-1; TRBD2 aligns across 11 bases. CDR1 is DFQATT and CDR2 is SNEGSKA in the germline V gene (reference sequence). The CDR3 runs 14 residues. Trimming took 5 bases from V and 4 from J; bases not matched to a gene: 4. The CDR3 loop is CSALAGGNYNEQFF. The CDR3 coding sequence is TGCAGTGCTTTAGCGGGGGGGAATTACAATGAGCAGTTCTTC.